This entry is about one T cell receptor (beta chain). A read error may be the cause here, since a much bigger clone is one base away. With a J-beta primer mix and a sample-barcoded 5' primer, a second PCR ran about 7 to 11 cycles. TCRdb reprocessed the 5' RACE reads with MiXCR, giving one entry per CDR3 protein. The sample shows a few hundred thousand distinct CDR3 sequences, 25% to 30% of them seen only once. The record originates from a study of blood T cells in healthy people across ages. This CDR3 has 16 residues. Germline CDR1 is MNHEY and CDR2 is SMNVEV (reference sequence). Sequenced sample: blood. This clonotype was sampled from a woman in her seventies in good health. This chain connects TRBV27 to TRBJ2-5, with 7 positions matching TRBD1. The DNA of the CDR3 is TGTGCCAGCAGTCCAAGGACAGGATGGTCACAAGAGGCCCAGTACTTC. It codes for CASSPRTGWSQEAQYF.